A single T cell receptor beta chain is shown here with its context. Its antigen is not identified. The table came from immunoSEQ multiplex PCR; TCRdb's copy has only in-frame clones and leaves some out. The data hold under 40,000 clones, with roughly four fifths observed a single time. This sample was taken from a study of T cells in tumors after PD-1 blockade. The overall study: Daily vismodegib 150 mg continued in a subset of anti-PD-1-treated patients. Study-level findings and limits: About 41% of tumor TCR clonotypes were also found in blood.

With 4 bases clipped from V and 6 bases from J, the junction kept 4 bases outside the gene matches. Germline V gene data show CDR1 as SGHTA and CDR2 as FQGNSA. The CDR3 has 14 amino acids. The chain has TRBV7-2 and TRBJ2-3, with TRBD2 matching over 10 bases. This sequence was found in a human donor with basal cell carcinoma. Specimen: PBMCs, collected after anti-PD-1 treatment. The CDR3 loop is CASSSSGSGDTQYF. The DNA for the CDR3 is TGTGCCAGCAGCTCTAGCGGGAGTGGCGATACGCAGTATTTT.